The 18 T cell receptor beta chains listed next were all sequenced from one sample in a study of Graves' ophthalmopathy and Graves' hyperthyroidism. For repertoire sequencing, the TCR beta CDR3 regions were amplified from RNA transcripts. An initial RT-PCR round employing HTBI primers preceded a second-round multiplex PCR. Each CDR3 protein gets one entry after TCRdb re-called the multiplex PCR reads with MiXCR. The sample consists of over a million distinct CDR3 sequences, approximately 35% of them appearing once. Sample: peripheral blood or thyroid tissue (not recorded which). These receptors came from an adult man with Graves' hyperthyroidism.

V gene TRBV10-1 combines with J gene TRBJ2-2, with TRBD2 identical over 13 bases. Germline values: CDR1 WNHNN, CDR2 SYGVQD (reference sequence). The V segment lost 4 bases and the J segment 4 bases; nucleotides outside the gene matches: 6. The CDR3 runs to 17 residues. The CDR3 nucleotides read TGCGCCAGCAGTGCCGGACTAGCGGGGGCTATCACCGGGGAGCTGTTTTTT. The encoded protein is CASSAGLAGAITGELFF.

The V gene is TRBV15, the J gene TRBJ1-5; D unclear. The CDR3 consists of 12 residues. The germline gives CDR1 LNHNV, CDR2 YYDKDF (reference sequence). As DNA, the CDR3 is TGTGCTAGTCGCGGATTCAATCAGCCCCAGCATTTT. Translating it yields CASRGFNQPQHF.

On this clonotype: A much larger clone lies a single base off, so this may be a read error. The chain uses TRBV5-6 and TRBJ1-1; 8 bases match TRBD1. Looked up from germline, CDR1 is SGHDT and CDR2 is YYEEEE. The CDR3 loop spans 14 amino acids. CDR3 loop: CTSSPTGDHTEAFF. CDR3 bases: TGTACCAGCAGCCCGACAGGGGATCACACTGAAGCTTTCTTT.

As concerns this clonotype: A much larger clone differs from this one at a single base, so this may be a read error. J is TRBJ2-7 and V is TRBV2; tentatively, D is TRBD1 (5 bases). This CDR3 comprises 15 residues. Germline V CDR1 and CDR2: SNHLY, FYNNEI. Trimming stripped 6 bases from V and 2 bases from J, with 17 bases between. As DNA, the CDR3 is TGTGCCAGCAGGGGAATGGACACAAATCCCTACGAGCAGTACTTC. Residues: CASRGMDTNPYEQYF.

This clonotype was detected once. V is TRBV29-1 and J is TRBJ2-7, with 11 bases fitting TRBD2. The CDR3 runs to 12 residues. The ends lost 8 bases at V and 4 bases at J; junction bases unmatched: 4. Germline-derived CDR1 and CDR2 are SQVTM and ANQGSEA. In nucleotides, the CDR3 is TGCAGCTTAGCGGGAGGGATGTACGAGCAGTACTTC. It translates to CSLAGGMYEQYF.

The CDR3 nucleotides are TGCAGCGTACAGGGGGCGATCTCTGGAAACACCATATATTTT. The encoded protein is CSVQGAISGNTIYF. V usage is TRBV29-1 and J usage is TRBJ1-3, with 9 bases fitting TRBD1. Germline trimming cut 6 bases from V and 0 bases from J; bases unmatched to any gene: 3. The CDR3 contains 14 residues. CDR1 is SQVTM, CDR2 ANQGSEA, per germline.

This clonotype was recorded a few times. The chain carries TRBV7-8 and TRBJ1-4; D not resolved. This CDR3 spans 16 amino acids. Germline lookup yields CDR1 SGHVS and CDR2 FQNEAQ. Trimming removed 5 bases from V and 4 bases from J, with 17 bases in between. The CDR3 reads CASSRGELSFNEKLFF. CDR3 coding DNA: TGTGCCAGCAGCCGCGGGGAGCTATCATTTAATGAAAAACTGTTTTTT.

The chain joins TRBV12-3 or TRBV12-4 to TRBJ2-2; 7 bases fit TRBD2. The CDR3 has 15 amino acids. After removal of 3 bases from V and 5 bases from J, the junction contained 6 bases not matched to a gene. CDR3 DNA sequence: TGTGCCAGCAGTTTTGGTCGGGACTATACCGGGGAGCTGTTTTTT. This codes for CASSFGRDYTGELFF.

This clonotype was found many times. This rearrangement joins TRBV9 to TRBJ1-6, with D possibly matching TRBD1 (6 bases). The germline CDR1 and CDR2 sequences are SGDLS and YYNGEE. The length of the CDR3 is 15 residues. Trimming pared 2 bases from V and 10 bases from J, leaving 16 bases between. The CDR3 coding sequence is TGTGCCAGCAGCGTTGGTCAGGGGAGAGGCTCACCCCTCCACTTT. Translating gives CASSVGQGRGSPLHF.

V and J are TRBV7-2 and TRBJ2-7; no clear D gene. Trimming pared 4 bases from V and 3 bases from J, leaving 16 bases between. This CDR3 contains 15 residues. Germline CDR1 SGHTA, CDR2 FQGNSA. The DNA of the CDR3 is TGTGCCAGCAGCTCTTTCGAAAGGAGTTTCTACGAGCAGTACTTC. Amino acid sequence: CASSSFERSFYEQYF.

The chain couples TRBV18 to TRBJ2-5; no firm D call. Germline assignment: CDR1 KGHSH and CDR2 LQKENI. Trimming removed 6 bases at V and 2 bases at J, with 7 bases between. The CDR3 runs to 12 residues. The CDR3 DNA follows: TGTGCCAGCTCTGGGGAACAAGAGACCCAGTACTTC. This encodes CASSGEQETQYF. Variable domain in full (rest from reference TRBV18 and TRBJ2-5): NAGVMQNPRHLVRRRGQEARLRCSPMKGHSHVYWYRQLPEEGLKFMVYLQKENIIDESGMPKERFSAEFPKEGPSILRIQQVVRGDSAAYFCASSGEQETQYFGPGTRLLVL.

The CDR3 region is CASSPNRGGGTGEQYF. The CDR3 region has the DNA TGTGCCAGCAGTCCCAATCGTGGCGGGGGGACCGGCGAGCAGTACTTC. This chain uses TRBV25-1 with TRBJ2-7; 8 positions match TRBD2. The germline V gene encodes CDR1 MGHDK and CDR2 SYGVNS. The CDR3 has 16 amino acids. With V trimmed by 5 bases and J by 6 bases, 15 bases remained unmatched.

Ten or more counts support this clonotype. The rearrangement uses TRBV19 and TRBJ1-1; D might be TRBD1 (6 bases). The CDR3 runs 14 residues. Germline CDR1 LNHDA, CDR2 SQIVND (reference sequence). V lost 3 bases, J lost 1 base, and 9 bases lay in between. CDR3 in amino acids: CASSMGGSNTEAFF. For the CDR3, the DNA is TGTGCCAGTAGTATGGGGGGCTCGAACACTGAAGCTTTCTTT.

At least ten counts were recorded for this clonotype. In DNA form, the CDR3 reads TGTGCCAGCAGCAGGAACTACTACGAGCAGTACTTC. As protein: CASSRNYYEQYF. The chain links TRBV7-2 to TRBJ2-7; no clear D. This CDR3 contains 12 residues. CDR1 and CDR2 (germline): SGHTA, FQGNSA. V shed 5 bases and J shed 3 bases, with 8 bases lying between them. Full variable domain (outside the CDR3, taken from reference TRBV7-2 and TRBJ2-7): GAGVSQSPSNKVTEKGKDVELRCDPISGHTALYWYRQSLGQGLEFLIYFQGNSAPDKSGLPSDRFSAERTGGSVSTLTIQRTQQEDSAVYLCASSRNYYEQYFGPGTRLTVT.

The rearrangement links TRBV27 to TRBJ2-7; 11 nucleotides match TRBD2. The length of the CDR3 is 14 residues. Germline lookup yields CDR1 MNHEY and CDR2 SMNVEV (reference sequence). After removal of 4 bases from V and 7 bases from J, the junction contained 6 bases not matched to a gene. The CDR3 DNA reads TGTGCCAGCAGTTCGGGACTAGCGGATTGGGAGCAGTACTTC. It translates to CASSSGLADWEQYF.

CDR3 bases: TGTGCCAGTAGTATGGGGGACACCTACGAGCAGTACTTC. Encoded protein: CASSMGDTYEQYF. The rearrangement uses TRBV19 and TRBJ2-7; the D gene is possibly TRBD1 (6 bases). Germline assignment: CDR1 LNHDA and CDR2 SQIVND (reference sequence). The CDR3 extends over 13 amino acids. V shed 3 bases and J shed 2 bases, with 8 bases lying between them.

In its sample, this clonotype was seen many times. The rearrangement joins TRBV5-1 to TRBJ2-7, with 7 bases lining up with TRBD2. J gave up 2 bases and V 1 base, and 9 bases lay outside the gene matches. Germline-derived CDR1 and CDR2 are SGHRS and YFSETQ. This CDR3 spans 16 amino acids. The CDR3 spells CASSLRRDAGAYEQYF. The CDR3 DNA sequence: TGCGCCAGCAGCTTGAGGCGGGATGCGGGAGCCTACGAGCAGTACTTC.

This clonotype was observed a few times. This chain joins TRBV4-3 and TRBJ1-1; perhaps TRBD1 as D (5 bases). From germline, CDR1 is LGHNA and CDR2 YSLEER. V lost 3 bases, J lost 2 bases, and 13 bases lay in between. This CDR3 has 15 amino acids. CDR3 in amino acids: CASSHGGGSNTEAFF. The CDR3 coding sequence is TGCGCCAGCAGCCACGGGGGGGGATCAAACACTGAAGCTTTCTTT.